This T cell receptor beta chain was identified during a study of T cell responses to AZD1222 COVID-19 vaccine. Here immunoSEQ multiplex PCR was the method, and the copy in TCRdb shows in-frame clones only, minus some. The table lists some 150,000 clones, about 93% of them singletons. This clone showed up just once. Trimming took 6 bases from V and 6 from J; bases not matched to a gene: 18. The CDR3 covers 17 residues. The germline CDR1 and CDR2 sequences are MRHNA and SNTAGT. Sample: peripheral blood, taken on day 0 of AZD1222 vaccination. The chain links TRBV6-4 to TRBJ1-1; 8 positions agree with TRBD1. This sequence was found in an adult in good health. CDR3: CASSENTRDRFSPEAFF. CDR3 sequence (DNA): TGTGCCAGCAGCGAAAACACCCGGGACAGGTTCTCTCCTGAAGCTTTCTTT.